These 13 T cell receptor beta chains share one sample of origin, sequenced in a study of T cell changes during pregnancy in multiple sclerosis (dated by TCRdb to between 2018 and 2021). The library was built by means of the immunoSEQ multiplex PCR assay. Not all clones reach the TCRdb copy of this immuneACCESS table, which keeps in-frame sequences only. Checked studies attribute under half of the gap to unresolved V genes and leave the rest unexplained. This sample lists around 60,000 clones; roughly 88% were detected once. The ten largest clones represent approximately 1.8% of the sample. This sample comprised peripheral blood, obtained in the first trimester of pregnancy. The receptors stem from a female donor with multiple sclerosis, enrolled in a pregnancy study.

The rearrangement uses TRBV29-1 and TRBJ2-7; the D gene is possibly TRBD1 (6 bases). Per germline, CDR1 SQVTM and CDR2 ANQGSEA. CDR3 length: 12 amino acids. The ends were cut back, 7 bases at V and 3 bases at J, with 13 bases in the middle. The CDR3 sequence: CSARDTGYEQYF. DNA for the CDR3: TGCAGCGCCCGGGACACTGGCTACGAGCAGTACTTC.

The chain uses TRBV5-1 and TRBJ2-5; unclear D gene. The length of the CDR3 is 13 residues. V gave up 0 bases and J gave up 2 bases, with 5 bases separating them. CDR1 and CDR2 from the germline V gene are SGHRS and YFSETQ. The CDR3 DNA follows: TGCGCCAGCAGCTTGGACTATCAAGAGACCCAGTACTTC. Protein sequence: CASSLDYQETQYF.

The chain joins TRBV28 to TRBJ2-7; 7 bases line up with TRBD2. Germline V gene sequence: CDR1 MDHEN, CDR2 SYDVKM. Germline trimming cut 3 bases from V and 2 bases from J; bases unmatched to any gene: 10. The CDR3 has 16 residues. The chain's CDR3 is CASSFPGLRPTYEQYF. The CDR3 nucleotides are TGTGCCAGCAGTTTCCCGGGACTACGACCGACCTACGAGCAGTACTTC.

V gene TRBV4-1 combines with J gene TRBJ2-3; 10 nucleotides align to TRBD2. The CDR3 is made up of 15 amino acids. CDR1 is MGHRA, CDR2 YSYEKL, per germline. V lost 1 base, J lost 7 bases, and 5 bases stayed unmatched. The CDR3 loop reads CASSQAGTSDHTQYF. The CDR3 DNA reads as TGCGCCAGCAGCCAAGCCGGGACTAGCGACCATACGCAGTATTTT.

This chain connects TRBV28 to TRBJ2-5; 7 bases map to TRBD1. With 5 bases clipped from V and 4 bases from J, the junction kept 4 bases outside the gene matches. The CDR3 spans 13 residues. The germline gives CDR1 MDHEN, CDR2 SYDVKM. DNA of the CDR3: TGTGCCAGCAGTACTAACAGGGGAGAGACCCAGTACTTC. Translated: CASSTNRGETQYF.

V gene TRBV27 combines with J gene TRBJ2-2, with no clear D. CDR3 size: 12 residues. Germline CDR1 and CDR2: MNHEY and SMNVEV (reference sequence). The V and J ends lost 3 bases and 4 bases respectively, with 3 bases between them. Written as DNA, the CDR3 is TGTGCCAGCAGTTTCTCCACCGGGGAGCTGTTTTTT. This sequence encodes CASSFSTGELFF.

The chain uses TRBV2 and TRBJ2-1; maybe TRBD2 (5 bases). The V gene lost 9 bases and the J gene lost 0 bases, with 12 bases spanning the gap. Germline V lookup: CDR1 SNHLY, CDR2 FYNNEI. The CDR3 sequence is 14 residues long. CDR3 DNA sequence: TGTGCCAGTAAGACGGGGAGCTCCTACAATGAGCAGTTCTTC. Residues: CASKTGSSYNEQFF.

This chain's CDR3 is CASSDGTSGAYNEQFF. The CDR3 DNA reads as TGTGCCAGCAGCGACGGTACTAGCGGGGCATACAATGAGCAGTTCTTC. The chain carries TRBV9 and TRBJ2-1; 10 bases match TRBD2. Germline lookup yields CDR1 SGDLS and CDR2 YYNGEE. The V gene end was trimmed by 3 bases and the J gene end by 4 bases; junction bases not matched to a gene: 7. This CDR3 contains 16 residues. The variable domain in full, with the rest retrieved from reference TRBV9 and TRBJ2-1, is DSGVTQTPKHLITATGQRVTLRCSPRSGDLSVYWYQQSLDQGLQFLIQYYNGEERAKGNILERFSAQQFPDLHSELNLSSLELGDSALYFCASSDGTSGAYNEQFFGPGTRLTVL.

The rearrangement links TRBV19 to TRBJ1-2; D is uncertain. Between the trimmed V and J ends, which lost 3 bases and 7 bases, there was a span of 12 bases. There are 13 residues in the CDR3. Germline values: CDR1 LNHDA, CDR2 SQIVND (reference sequence). The CDR3 sequence is CASSILRGVGYTF. The CDR3 coding sequence is TGTGCCAGTAGTATCCTCCGCGGAGTTGGCTACACCTTC. Complete variable domain (other parts from reference TRBV19 and TRBJ1-2): DGGITQSPKYLFRKEGQNVTLSCEQNLNHDAMYWYRQDPGQGLRLIYYSQIVNDFQKGDIAEGYSVSREKKESFPLTVTSAQKNPTAFYLCASSILRGVGYTFGSGTRLTVV.

The chain is built from TRBV19 and TRBJ1-5, with D possibly being TRBD1 (5 bases). V dropped 8 bases and J dropped 4 bases, with 15 bases sitting between them. CDR1 and CDR2 (germline): LNHDA, SQIVND (reference sequence). The CDR3 is 14 residues long. The CDR3, as DNA: TGTGCCAGTGGGTATCCAGGGAAAAATCAGCCCCAGCATTTT. Amino acids: CASGYPGKNQPQHF.

The chain recombines TRBV27 with TRBJ2-1; D is ambiguous. V was shortened by 2 bases and J by 3 bases, with 11 bases between the two germline ends. This CDR3 is 15 amino acids long. From germline, CDR1 is MNHEY and CDR2 SMNVEV (reference sequence). CDR3 sequence reads: CASSLNEAFYNEQFF. The CDR3 nucleotides read TGTGCCAGCAGTTTAAACGAAGCGTTCTACAATGAGCAGTTCTTC.

The chain couples TRBV23-1 to TRBJ2-3; weak D call: TRBD2 (5 bases). TRBV23-1 is an open reading frame whose function is uncertain. Trimming removed 0 bases at V and 4 bases at J, with 20 bases between. This CDR3 spans 18 amino acids. CDR3 residues: CASSQSPCGPQDADTQYF. CDR3 sequence (DNA): TGCGCCAGCAGTCAATCCCCCTGCGGGCCCCAGGACGCAGATACGCAGTATTTT.

The V and J genes are TRBV19 and TRBJ2-2; D might be TRBD1 (6 bases). The germline CDR1 and CDR2 sequences are LNHDA and SQIVND (reference sequence). The CDR3 is 15 residues long. V lost 6 bases and J 4 bases, leaving 15 bases between the germline ends. The CDR3 spells CASSWNRAGTGELFF. DNA for the CDR3: TGTGCCAGTAGCTGGAACAGGGCTGGCACCGGGGAGCTGTTTTTT.